This TCR beta chain was captured in a study of cytomegalovirus exposure and HLA in healthy donors. Study results and limitations: The classifier reportedly diagnosed cytomegalovirus status with high sensitivity and specificity. Among the most significant clusters, several appeared linked to common viral pathogens in a later analysis.

13 Jbeta primers and 60 Vbeta primers were used for the PCR. TCRdb's copy holds only in-frame clones and misses some; the assay was immunoSEQ multiplex PCR. The data show approximately 68,000 clones, and the top ten clones hold 7.5%. Healthy bone marrow donors formed the donor group. While unrecorded immune exposures were likely, the donors were nominally healthy when sampled. Of note for this clone: Its cognate antigen is unknown. At one of its ends the junction is not consistent with the germline gene, which may arise from a read error. Other nucleotide sequences in the sample specify the same CDR3.

This CDR3 has 13 residues. Germline loops: CDR1 SGHNT, CDR2 YENEEA. The rearrangement links TRBV11-3 to TRBJ2-2; D remains ambiguous. The origin of this receptor is a female donor in good health and CMV-seropositive. The sample consisted of PBMCs. Written as DNA, the CDR3 is TGTGCCAGCAGCCTAGACTTCACCGGGGAGCTGTTTTTT. Translated: CASSLDFTGELFF.